This T cell receptor beta chain derives from a study of T cells in Graves' hyperthyroidism and ophthalmopathy. At least ten counts were recorded for this clonotype. Patients were aged 18 to 65, had disease duration under 2 months, and had newly diagnosed hyperthyroidism. Exclusion of patients followed from uncontrolled infection, other autoimmune disease, pregnancy or lactation. The TCR beta CDR3 regions underwent amplification using RNA transcripts as the source. The HTBI primer set was used in a first-round RT-PCR of the TCR CDR3. Via MiXCR, TCRdb re-called the multiplex PCR reads, giving one row per CDR3 protein. The table shows hundreds of thousands of distinct CDR3 sequences, with around 46% occurring only once. This clonotype was obtained from a woman aged 18-29 years with Graves' hyperthyroidism. Material: peripheral blood or thyroid tissue (not recorded which).

CDR3 residues: CAISVSALEGEQYF. In nucleotides, the CDR3 is TGTGCCATCAGTGTCTCCGCACTAGAGGGCGAGCAGTACTTC. The chain uses TRBV10-3 and TRBJ2-7; the D gene is possibly TRBD2 (5 bases). V dropped 4 bases and J dropped 6 bases, with 16 bases sitting between them. The V gene's germline CDR1 is ENHRY and CDR2 SYGVKD. The length of the CDR3 is 14 residues.